The clone carrying this T cell receptor beta chain was seen more than once but under ten times. Preparation of the TCRbeta library involved a method that used unique molecular identifiers. MiXCR was run by TCRdb on the PCR reads, yielding one entry per CDR3 protein. This table holds over 400,000 distinct CDR3 sequences, around 13% found once. The data stem from a study of T-cell reconstitution after alpha-beta-depleted transplantation in children. V dropped 3 bases and J dropped 6 bases, with 13 bases sitting between them. This CDR3 comprises 14 residues. Germline V lookup: CDR1 SGDLS, CDR2 YYNGEE. Sequences were derived from PBMCs from the stem cell graft donor, sampled from the stem cell graft. The sequence was obtained from a human donor who donated a stem cell graft to a child with combined immunodeficiency. The chain combines TRBV9 with TRBJ2-1, with a tentative D call TRBD2 (5 bases). CDR3 amino acids: CASSAGPLGNEQFF. CDR3 nucleotides: TGTGCCAGCAGCGCCGGACCACTAGGCAATGAGCAGTTCTTC. Based on the CDR3 plus reference TRBV9 and TRBJ2-1, the full variable domain is DSGVTQTPKHLITATGQRVTLRCSPRSGDLSVYWYQQSLDQGLQFLIQYYNGEERAKGNILERFSAQQFPDLHSELNLSSLELGDSALYFCASSAGPLGNEQFFGPGTRLTVL.